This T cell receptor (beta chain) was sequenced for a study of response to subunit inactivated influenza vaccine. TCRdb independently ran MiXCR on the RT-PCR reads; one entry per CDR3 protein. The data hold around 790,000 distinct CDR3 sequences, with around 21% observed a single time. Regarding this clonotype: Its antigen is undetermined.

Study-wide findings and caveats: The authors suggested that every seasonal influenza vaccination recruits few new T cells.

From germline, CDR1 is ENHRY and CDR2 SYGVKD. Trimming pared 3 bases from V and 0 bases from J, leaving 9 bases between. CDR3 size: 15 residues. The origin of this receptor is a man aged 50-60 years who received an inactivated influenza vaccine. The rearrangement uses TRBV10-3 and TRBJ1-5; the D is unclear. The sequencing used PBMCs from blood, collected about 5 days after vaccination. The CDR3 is CAISDSGISNQPQHF. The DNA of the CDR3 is TGTGCCATCAGTGATTCAGGAATTAGCAATCAGCCCCAGCATTTT.